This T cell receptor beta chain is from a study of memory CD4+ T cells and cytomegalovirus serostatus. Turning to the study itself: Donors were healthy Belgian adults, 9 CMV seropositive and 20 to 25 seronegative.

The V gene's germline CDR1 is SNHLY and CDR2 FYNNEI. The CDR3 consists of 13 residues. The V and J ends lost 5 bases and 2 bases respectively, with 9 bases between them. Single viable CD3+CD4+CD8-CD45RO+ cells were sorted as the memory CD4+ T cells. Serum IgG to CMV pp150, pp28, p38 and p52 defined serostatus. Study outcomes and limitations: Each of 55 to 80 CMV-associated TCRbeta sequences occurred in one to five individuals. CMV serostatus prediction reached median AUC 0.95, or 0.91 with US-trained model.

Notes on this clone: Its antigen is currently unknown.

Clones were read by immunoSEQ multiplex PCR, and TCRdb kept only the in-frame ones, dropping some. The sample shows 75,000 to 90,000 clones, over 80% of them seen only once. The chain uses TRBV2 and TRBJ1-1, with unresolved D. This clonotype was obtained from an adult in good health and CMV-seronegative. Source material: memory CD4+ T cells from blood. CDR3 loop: CASSLQGNTEAFF. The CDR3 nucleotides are TGTGCCAGCAGTCTTCAAGGAAACACTGAAGCTTTCTTT.